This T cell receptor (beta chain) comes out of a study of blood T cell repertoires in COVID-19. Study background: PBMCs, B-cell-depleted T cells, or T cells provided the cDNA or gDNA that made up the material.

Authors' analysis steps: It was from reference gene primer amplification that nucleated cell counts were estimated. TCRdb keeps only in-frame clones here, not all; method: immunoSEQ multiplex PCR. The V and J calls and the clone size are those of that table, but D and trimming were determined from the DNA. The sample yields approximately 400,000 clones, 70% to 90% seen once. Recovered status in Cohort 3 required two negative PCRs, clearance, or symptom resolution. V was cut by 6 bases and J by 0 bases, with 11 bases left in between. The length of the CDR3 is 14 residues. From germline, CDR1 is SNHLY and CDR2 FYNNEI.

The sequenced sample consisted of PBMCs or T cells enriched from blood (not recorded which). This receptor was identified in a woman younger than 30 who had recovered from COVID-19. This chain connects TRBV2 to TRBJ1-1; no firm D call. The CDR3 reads CASRTWSLNTEAFF. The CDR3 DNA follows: TGTGCCAGCAGGACGTGGAGCCTGAACACTGAAGCTTTCTTT.